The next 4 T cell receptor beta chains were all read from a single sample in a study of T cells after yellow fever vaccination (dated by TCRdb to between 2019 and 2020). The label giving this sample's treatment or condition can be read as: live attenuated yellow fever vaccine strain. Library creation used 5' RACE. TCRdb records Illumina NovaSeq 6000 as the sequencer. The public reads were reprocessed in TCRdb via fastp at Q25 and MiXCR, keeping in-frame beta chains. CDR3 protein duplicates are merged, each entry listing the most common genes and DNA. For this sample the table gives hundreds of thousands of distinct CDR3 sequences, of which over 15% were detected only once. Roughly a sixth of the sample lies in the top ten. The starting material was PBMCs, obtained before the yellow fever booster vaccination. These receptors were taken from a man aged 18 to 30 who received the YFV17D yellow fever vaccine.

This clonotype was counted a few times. CDR3 in DNA: TGTGCCAGCAACGGGGGGGGCCAGCCCCAGCATTTT. Protein product: CASNGGGQPQHF. The genes are TRBV6-6 and TRBJ1-5; perhaps TRBD1 as D (6 bases). With 7 bases removed from V and 7 bases from J, the gap between germline ends came to 11 bases. The CDR3 has 12 amino acids. Germline V gene lookup returns CDR1 MNHNY and CDR2 SVGAGI (reference sequence).

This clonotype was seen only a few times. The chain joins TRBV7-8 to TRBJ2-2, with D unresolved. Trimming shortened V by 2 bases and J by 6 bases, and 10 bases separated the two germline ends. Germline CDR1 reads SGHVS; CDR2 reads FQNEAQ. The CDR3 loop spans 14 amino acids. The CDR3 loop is CASSLSPVAGELFF. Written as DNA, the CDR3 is TGTGCCAGCAGCTTAAGTCCCGTGGCCGGGGAGCTGTTTTTT.

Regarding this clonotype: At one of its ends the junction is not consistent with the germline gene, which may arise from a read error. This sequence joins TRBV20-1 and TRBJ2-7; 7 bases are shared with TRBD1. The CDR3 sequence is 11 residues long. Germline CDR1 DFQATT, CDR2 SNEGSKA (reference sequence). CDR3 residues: CASDREYEQYF. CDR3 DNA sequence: TGTGCTTCTGACAGGGAATACGAGCAGTACTTC.

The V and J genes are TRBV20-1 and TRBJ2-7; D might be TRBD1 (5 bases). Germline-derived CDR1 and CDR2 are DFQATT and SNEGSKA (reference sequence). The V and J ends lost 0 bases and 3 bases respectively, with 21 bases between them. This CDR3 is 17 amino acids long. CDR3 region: CSARDASGAAKFYEQYF. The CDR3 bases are TGCAGTGCTAGAGATGCTTCTGGGGCAGCGAAGTTCTACGAGCAGTACTTC.